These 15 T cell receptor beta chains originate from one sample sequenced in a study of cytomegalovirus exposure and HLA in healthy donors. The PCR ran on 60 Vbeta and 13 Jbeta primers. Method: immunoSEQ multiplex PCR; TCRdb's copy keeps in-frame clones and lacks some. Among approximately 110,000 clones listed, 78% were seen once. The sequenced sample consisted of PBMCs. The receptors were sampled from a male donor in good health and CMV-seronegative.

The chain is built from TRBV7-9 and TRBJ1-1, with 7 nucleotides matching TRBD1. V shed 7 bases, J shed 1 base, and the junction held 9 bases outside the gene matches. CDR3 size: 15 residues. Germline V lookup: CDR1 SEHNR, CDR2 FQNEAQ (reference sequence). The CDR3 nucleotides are TGTGCCAGCACCTCCAGACAGGGTACGAACACTGAAGCTTTCTTT. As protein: CASTSRQGTNTEAFF.

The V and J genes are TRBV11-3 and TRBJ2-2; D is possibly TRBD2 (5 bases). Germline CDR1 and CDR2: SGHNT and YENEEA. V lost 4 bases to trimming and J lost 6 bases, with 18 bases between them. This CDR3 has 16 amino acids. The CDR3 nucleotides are TGTGCCAGCAGCTCCCTGGACGGGGTCTGGGCCGGGGAGCTGTTTTTT. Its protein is CASSSLDGVWAGELFF.

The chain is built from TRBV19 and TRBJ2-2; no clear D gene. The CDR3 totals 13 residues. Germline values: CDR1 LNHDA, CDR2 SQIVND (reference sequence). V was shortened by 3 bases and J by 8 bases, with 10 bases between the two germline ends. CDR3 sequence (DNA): TGTGCCAGTAGTATGGCAGGAATAGGGGAGCTGTTTTTT. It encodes CASSMAGIGELFF. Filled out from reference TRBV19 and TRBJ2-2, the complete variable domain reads DGGITQSPKYLFRKEGQNVTLSCEQNLNHDAMYWYRQDPGQGLRLIYYSQIVNDFQKGDIAEGYSVSREKKESFPLTVTSAQKNPTAFYLCASSMAGIGELFFGEGSRLTVL.

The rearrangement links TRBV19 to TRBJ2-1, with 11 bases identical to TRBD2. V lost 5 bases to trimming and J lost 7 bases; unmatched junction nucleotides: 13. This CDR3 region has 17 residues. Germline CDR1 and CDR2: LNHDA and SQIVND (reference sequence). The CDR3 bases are TGTGCCAGTAGTGCGTCCCCTACTAGCGGGAGTGGAAATGAGCAGTTCTTC. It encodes CASSASPTSGSGNEQFF.

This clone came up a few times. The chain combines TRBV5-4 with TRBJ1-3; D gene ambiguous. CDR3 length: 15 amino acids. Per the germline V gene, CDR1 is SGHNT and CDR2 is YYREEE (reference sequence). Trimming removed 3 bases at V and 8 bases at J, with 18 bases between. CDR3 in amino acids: CASSSPGPGADTIYF. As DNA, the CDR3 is TGTGCCAGCAGCTCACCGGGCCCGGGAGCCGACACCATATATTTT.

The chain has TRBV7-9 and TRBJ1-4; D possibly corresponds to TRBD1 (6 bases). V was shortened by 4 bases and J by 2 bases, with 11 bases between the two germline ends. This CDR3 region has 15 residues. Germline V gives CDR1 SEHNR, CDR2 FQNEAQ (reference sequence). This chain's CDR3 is CASSSYRDTNEKLFF. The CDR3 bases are TGTGCCAGCAGCTCCTACAGGGATACTAATGAAAAACTGTTTTTT.

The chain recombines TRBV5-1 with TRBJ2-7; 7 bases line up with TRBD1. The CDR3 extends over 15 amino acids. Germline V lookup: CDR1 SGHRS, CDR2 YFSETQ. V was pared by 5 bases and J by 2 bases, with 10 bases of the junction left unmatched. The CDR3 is CASRGAGTDPYEQYF. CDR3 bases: TGCGCCAGCAGAGGGGCCGGGACAGACCCCTACGAGCAGTACTTC.

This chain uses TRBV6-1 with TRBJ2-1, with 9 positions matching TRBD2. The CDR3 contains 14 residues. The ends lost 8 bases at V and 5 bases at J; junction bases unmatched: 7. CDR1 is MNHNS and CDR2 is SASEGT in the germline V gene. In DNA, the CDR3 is TGTGCCAGCGTTCAAGGGACTAGCCACAATGAGCAGTTCTTC. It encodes CASVQGTSHNEQFF.

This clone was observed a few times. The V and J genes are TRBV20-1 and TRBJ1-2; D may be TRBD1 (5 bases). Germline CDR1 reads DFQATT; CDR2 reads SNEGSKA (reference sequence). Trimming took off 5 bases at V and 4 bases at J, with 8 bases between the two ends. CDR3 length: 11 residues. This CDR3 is CSAVRGYGYTF. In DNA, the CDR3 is TGCAGTGCTGTAAGGGGCTATGGCTACACCTTC.

DNA of the CDR3: TGTGCCAGCACGGGAGACACCGGGGAGCTGTTTTTT. Its protein is CASTGDTGELFF. This chain links TRBV2 with TRBJ2-2; perhaps TRBD2 as D (6 bases). V lost 7 bases and J lost 3, with 6 bases in between. The germline CDR1 and CDR2 sequences are SNHLY and FYNNEI. The CDR3 loop spans 12 amino acids.

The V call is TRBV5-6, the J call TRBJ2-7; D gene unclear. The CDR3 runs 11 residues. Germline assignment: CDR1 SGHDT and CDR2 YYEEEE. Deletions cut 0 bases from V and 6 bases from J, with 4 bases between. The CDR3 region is CASSLASEQYF. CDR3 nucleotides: TGTGCCAGCAGCTTGGCTAGCGAGCAGTACTTC.

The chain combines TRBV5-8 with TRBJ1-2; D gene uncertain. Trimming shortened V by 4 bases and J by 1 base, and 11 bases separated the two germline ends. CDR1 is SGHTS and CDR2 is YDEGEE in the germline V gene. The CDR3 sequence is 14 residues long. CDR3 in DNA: TGTGCCAGCAGCCAGGACGGACTTAACTATGGCTACACCTTC. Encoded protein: CASSQDGLNYGYTF.

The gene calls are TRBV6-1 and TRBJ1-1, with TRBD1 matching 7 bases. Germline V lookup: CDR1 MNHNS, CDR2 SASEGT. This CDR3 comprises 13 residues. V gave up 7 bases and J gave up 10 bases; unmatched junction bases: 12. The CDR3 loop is CASNNRGRNAAFF. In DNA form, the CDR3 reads TGTGCCAGCAACAACAGGGGTCGTAATGCAGCTTTCTTT.

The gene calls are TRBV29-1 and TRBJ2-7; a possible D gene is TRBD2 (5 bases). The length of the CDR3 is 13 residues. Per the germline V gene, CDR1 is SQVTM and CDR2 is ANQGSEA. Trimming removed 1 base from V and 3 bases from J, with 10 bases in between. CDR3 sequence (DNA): TGCAGCGTTGAAGCGGAGGTAAGCTACGAGCAGTACTTC. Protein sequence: CSVEAEVSYEQYF.

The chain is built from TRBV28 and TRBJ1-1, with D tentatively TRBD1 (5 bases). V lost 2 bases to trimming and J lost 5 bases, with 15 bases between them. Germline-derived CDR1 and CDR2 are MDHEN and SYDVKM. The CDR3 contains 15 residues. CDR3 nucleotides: TGTGCCAGCAGTTTACATCAGGGAAAGGGGACTGAAGCTTTCTTT. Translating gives CASSLHQGKGTEAFF.